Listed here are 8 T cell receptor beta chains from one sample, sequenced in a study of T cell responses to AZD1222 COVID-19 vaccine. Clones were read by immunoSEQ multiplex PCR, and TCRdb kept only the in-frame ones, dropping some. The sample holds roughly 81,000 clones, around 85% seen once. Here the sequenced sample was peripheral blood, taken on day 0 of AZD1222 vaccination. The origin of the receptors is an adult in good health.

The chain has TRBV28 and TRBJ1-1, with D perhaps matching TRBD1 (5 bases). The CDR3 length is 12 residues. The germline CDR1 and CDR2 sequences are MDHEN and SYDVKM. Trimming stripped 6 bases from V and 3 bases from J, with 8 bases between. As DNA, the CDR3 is TGTGCCAGCAGCCTCAGGGACACTGAAGCTTTCTTT. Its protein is CASSLRDTEAFF.

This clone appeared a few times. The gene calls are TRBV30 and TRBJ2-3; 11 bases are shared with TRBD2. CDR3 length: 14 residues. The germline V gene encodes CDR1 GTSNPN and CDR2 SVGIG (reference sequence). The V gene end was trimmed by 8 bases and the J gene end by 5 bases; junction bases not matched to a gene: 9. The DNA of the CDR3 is TGTGCCCGGCAACTAGCGGGAGTTGGAGATACGCAGTATTTT. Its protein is CARQLAGVGDTQYF.

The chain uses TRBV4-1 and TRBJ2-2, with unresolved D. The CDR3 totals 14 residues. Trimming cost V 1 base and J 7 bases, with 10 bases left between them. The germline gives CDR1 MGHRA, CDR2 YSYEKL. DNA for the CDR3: TGCGCCAGCAGCCAAGGGACGGCCGGCGGGGAGCTGTTTTTT. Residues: CASSQGTAGGELFF.

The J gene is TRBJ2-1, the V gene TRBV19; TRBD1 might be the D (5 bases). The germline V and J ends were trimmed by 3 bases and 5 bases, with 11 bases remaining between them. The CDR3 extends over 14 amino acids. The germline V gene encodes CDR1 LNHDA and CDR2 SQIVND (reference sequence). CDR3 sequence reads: CASSIVQVHNEQFF. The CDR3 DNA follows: TGTGCCAGTAGTATCGTACAGGTACACAATGAGCAGTTCTTC. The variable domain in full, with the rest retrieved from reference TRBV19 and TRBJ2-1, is DGGITQSPKYLFRKEGQNVTLSCEQNLNHDAMYWYRQDPGQGLRLIYYSQIVNDFQKGDIAEGYSVSREKKESFPLTVTSAQKNPTAFYLCASSIVQVHNEQFFGPGTRLTVL.

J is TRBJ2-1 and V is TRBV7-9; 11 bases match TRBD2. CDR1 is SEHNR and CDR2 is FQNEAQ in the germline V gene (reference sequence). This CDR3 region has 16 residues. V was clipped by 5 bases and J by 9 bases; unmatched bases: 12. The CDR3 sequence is CASSPPTSGSLVEQFF. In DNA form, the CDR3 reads TGTGCCAGCAGCCCCCCAACTAGCGGGAGTTTGGTTGAGCAGTTCTTC. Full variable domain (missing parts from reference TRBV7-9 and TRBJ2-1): DTGVSQNPRHKITKRGQNVTFRCDPISEHNRLYWYRQTLGQGPEFLTYFQNEAQLEKSRLLSDRFSAERPKGSFSTLEIQRTEQGDSAMYLCASSPPTSGSLVEQFFGPGTRLTVL.

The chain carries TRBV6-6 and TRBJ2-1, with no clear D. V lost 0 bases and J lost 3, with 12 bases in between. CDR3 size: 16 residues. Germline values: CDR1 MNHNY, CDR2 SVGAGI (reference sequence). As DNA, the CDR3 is TGTGCCAGCAGTTACTCGAAGAGGTGGGACTACAATGAGCAGTTCTTC. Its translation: CASSYSKRWDYNEQFF.

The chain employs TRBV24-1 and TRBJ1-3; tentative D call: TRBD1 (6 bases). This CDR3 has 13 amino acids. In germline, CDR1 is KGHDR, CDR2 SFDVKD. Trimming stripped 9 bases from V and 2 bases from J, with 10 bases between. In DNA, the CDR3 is TGTGCCACCGTGGGGGGGCCTGGAAACACCATATATTTT. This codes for CATVGGPGNTIYF.

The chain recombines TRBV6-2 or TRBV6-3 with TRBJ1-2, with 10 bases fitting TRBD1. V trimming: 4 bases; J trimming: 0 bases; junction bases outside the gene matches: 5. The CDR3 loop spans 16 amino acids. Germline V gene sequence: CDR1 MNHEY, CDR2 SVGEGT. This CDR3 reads CASSLRQGATNYGYTF. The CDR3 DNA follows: TGTGCCAGCAGTTTACGACAGGGGGCTACTAACTATGGCTACACCTTC.